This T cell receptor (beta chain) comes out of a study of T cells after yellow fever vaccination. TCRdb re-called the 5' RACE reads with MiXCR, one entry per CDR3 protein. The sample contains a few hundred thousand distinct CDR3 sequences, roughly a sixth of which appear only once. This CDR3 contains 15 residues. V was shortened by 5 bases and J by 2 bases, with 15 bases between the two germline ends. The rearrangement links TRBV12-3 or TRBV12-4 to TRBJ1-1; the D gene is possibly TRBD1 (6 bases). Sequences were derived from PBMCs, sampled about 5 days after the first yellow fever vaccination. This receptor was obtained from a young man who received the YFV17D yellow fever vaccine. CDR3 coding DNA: TGTGCCAGCAGTACGACGACAGGTCGTAACACTGAAGCTTTCTTT. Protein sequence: CASSTTTGRNTEAFF.